The 32 T cell receptor beta chains presented below share a single source sample, sequenced in a study of CXCR3-negative and CXCR3-positive naive CD8 T cells. Libraries of TRB cDNA were made by 5' RACE and carried UMIs. TCRdb reprocessed the 5' RACE reads and keeps a single row for each CDR3 protein, giving no DNA. This repertoire comprises 35,000 to 40,000 distinct CDR3 sequences; its ten largest clones make up more than 14%. The sample taken for sequencing was memory CD8+ T cells from blood. The receptors shown here come from a human donor in good health. Some clones in this sample may be carry-over from other donors' samples.

The chain combines TRBV28 with TRBJ2-1; TCRdb's D call of TRBD2 is untestable without DNA. This CDR3 spans 16 amino acids. Germline V gives CDR1 MDHEN, CDR2 SYDVKM. CDR3 sequence reads: CASSSNRLRLDHEQFF.

V is TRBV11-2 and J is TRBJ2-7; the D gene TCRdb calls, TRBD2, cannot be checked with no DNA. This CDR3 is 12 amino acids long. Germline CDR1 reads SGHAT; CDR2 reads FQNNGV. Here the CDR3 reads CASSPGLADQYF.

The CDR3 loop is CASSPNIRETQYF. The chain couples TRBV6-5 to TRBJ2-5. The V gene's germline CDR1 is MNHEY and CDR2 SVGAGI. The CDR3 contains 13 residues.

The chain uses TRBV5-6 and TRBJ2-5; the D call from TCRdb, TRBD1, cannot be confirmed without DNA. From germline, CDR1 is SGHDT and CDR2 YYEEEE. The CDR3 is made up of 13 amino acids. The CDR3 region is CASSYTGGETQYF.

J is TRBJ2-3 and V is TRBV2; without DNA, the TCRdb call of TRBD2 cannot be checked. Germline V gene sequence: CDR1 SNHLY, CDR2 FYNNEI. The CDR3 has 17 amino acids. This CDR3 reads CASRPTRLAGRSDTQYF.

This clonotype ranks as medium-sized in terms of frequency. This chain uses TRBV20-1 with TRBJ2-1. Germline V gene data show CDR1 as DFQATT and CDR2 as SNEGSKA (reference sequence). There are 12 residues in the CDR3. The CDR3 region is CSARKGDNEQFF.

The gene calls are TRBV28 and TRBJ2-7; TCRdb indicates TRBD2, and absent DNA this call remains unverified. The CDR3 is 12 residues long. The germline CDR1 and CDR2 sequences are MDHEN and SYDVKM. The CDR3: CASRDYSYEQYF.

The rearrangement uses TRBV30 and TRBJ2-7; the D call of TRBD1 rests on TCRdb alone, since no DNA is present to check it. The CDR3 is made up of 13 amino acids. Looked up from germline, CDR1 is GTSNPN and CDR2 is SVGIG (reference sequence). CDR3 protein: CAWGQGNSYEQYF.

The rearrangement joins TRBV3-1 to TRBJ2-1. The CDR3 has 15 residues. Germline V CDR1 and CDR2: LGHDT, YNNKEL (reference sequence). The CDR3 reads CASSQDRNPYNEQFF.

This chain links TRBV12-3 or TRBV12-4 with TRBJ1-5. This CDR3 is 14 amino acids long. The CDR3 loop is CASSLVTGNQPQHF.

The V call is TRBV15, the J call TRBJ1-2; TCRdb's assignment of TRBD1 cannot be checked, as there is no DNA. CDR1 is LNHNV, CDR2 YYDKDF, per germline (reference sequence). The CDR3 covers 12 residues. The CDR3 reads CATSGQGYGYTF.

The V call is TRBV10-3, the J call TRBJ2-4; TCRdb's D call, TRBD1, is unchecked because there is no DNA. Per germline, CDR1 ENHRY and CDR2 SYGVKD. The CDR3 has 15 residues. The CDR3 sequence: CAISESAGGTNIQYF.

The rearrangement uses TRBV6-5 and TRBJ2-3; checking the TCRdb D call of TRBD1 is not possible without DNA. CDR1 and CDR2 from the germline V gene are MNHEY and SVGAGI. This CDR3 has 17 residues. The CDR3 loop reads CASSYSMEGGRADTQYF.

The J gene is TRBJ2-3, the V gene TRBV6-4. The germline gives CDR1 MRHNA, CDR2 SNTAGT. The CDR3 is 13 amino acids. The CDR3 protein is CASSVSSTDTQYF.

The rearrangement uses TRBV25-1 and TRBJ1-1; the D call of TRBD1 rests on TCRdb alone, since no DNA is present to check it. This CDR3 has 15 amino acids. Germline V gives CDR1 MGHDK, CDR2 SYGVNS. The CDR3 loop is CASSEYGGTGTEAFF.

This rearrangement joins TRBV10-3 to TRBJ2-7. Germline V gene sequence: CDR1 ENHRY, CDR2 SYGVKD. This CDR3 comprises 11 residues. The CDR3 protein is CAISESWEQYF.

The rearrangement uses TRBV14 and TRBJ2-2; TCRdb's D gene call, TRBD1, goes unchecked for lack of DNA. The CDR3 runs 15 residues. Looked up from germline, CDR1 is SGHDN and CDR2 is FVKESK. The CDR3 loop is CASSQDPQGFGELFF.

The chain couples TRBV14 to TRBJ2-1; TCRdb calls TRBD2, which cannot be checked without DNA. The CDR3 totals 18 residues. Germline CDR1 SGHDN, CDR2 FVKESK. This CDR3 is CASSHLLASGISFNELFF.

The rearrangement joins TRBV20-1 to TRBJ2-7; the D call from TCRdb, TRBD1, cannot be confirmed without DNA. Germline V gives CDR1 DFQATT, CDR2 SNEGSKA (reference sequence). The CDR3 has 15 residues. CDR3 protein: CSASPGTGDSYEQYF.

The V call is TRBV11-2, the J call TRBJ2-3; the D call from TCRdb, TRBD1, cannot be confirmed without DNA. This CDR3 comprises 15 residues. Germline CDR1 SGHAT, CDR2 FQNNGV. CDR3 protein: CASSSMDRSRGTQYF.

This sequence joins TRBV14 and TRBJ2-3. CDR3 length: 15 amino acids. Looked up from germline, CDR1 is SGHDN and CDR2 is FVKESK. CDR3 sequence: CASSQASLPTDTQYF.

The chain's CDR3 is CASSLGGTSAFDEQFF. This sequence joins TRBV7-3 and TRBJ2-1; TCRdb picks TRBD2, but there is no DNA to check that call. Germline V lookup: CDR1 SGHTA, CDR2 FQGTGA. The CDR3 runs to 16 residues.

In terms of frequency, this clonotype is medium-sized. This chain connects TRBV7-2 to TRBJ2-2. Germline V gene lookup returns CDR1 SGHTA and CDR2 FQGNSA. CDR3 length: 16 residues. CDR3: CASSPYSGSTSGELFF.

The chain has TRBV24-1 and TRBJ2-5; absent DNA, TCRdb's TRBD2 call cannot be checked. Germline V gene lookup returns CDR1 KGHDR and CDR2 SFDVKD. This CDR3 has 18 residues. CDR3 loop: CATSDSRLPGLPQETQYF.

The chain is built from TRBV20-1 and TRBJ2-1; TCRdb gives TRBD2 as the D gene, but with no DNA this cannot be confirmed. Germline V gene lookup returns CDR1 DFQATT and CDR2 SNEGSKA (reference sequence). This CDR3 is 15 amino acids long. The CDR3 region is CSAPPRTSPYNEQFF.

This clonotype is classed as medium-sized by frequency. This chain's CDR3 is CASSHTQASSYEQYF. The V and J genes are TRBV4-3 and TRBJ2-7. The germline V gene has CDR1 LGHNA and CDR2 YSLEER. The CDR3 has 15 amino acids.

This chain joins TRBV21-1 and TRBJ2-1; TCRdb's assignment of TRBD1 cannot be checked, as there is no DNA. TRBV21-1 is a recognized pseudogene. CDR3 length equals 18 residues. The CDR3 sequence is CASSKAPYDKRPVEEQFF.

This rearrangement joins TRBV12-3 or TRBV12-4 to TRBJ2-1; the TCRdb D gene call, TRBD2, has no DNA to confirm it. The CDR3 runs 14 residues. This CDR3 reads CASSLGGLYNEQFF.

The gene calls are TRBV20-1 and TRBJ2-7; checking the TCRdb D call of TRBD2 is not possible without DNA. CDR3 length: 16 residues. The V gene's germline CDR1 is DFQATT and CDR2 SNEGSKA (reference sequence). The CDR3 reads CSARDNIFKPGPEQYF.

This chain uses TRBV25-1 with TRBJ2-5; TCRdb returns TRBD2, unconfirmable since there is no DNA. CDR1 is MGHDK and CDR2 is SYGVNS in the germline V gene. The CDR3 covers 15 residues. CDR3 residues: CASSDPGGLVETQYF.

J is TRBJ2-1 and V is TRBV7-6; with no DNA, the TCRdb D assignment of TRBD1 cannot be verified. The CDR3 contains 14 residues. Per germline, CDR1 SGHVS and CDR2 FNYEAQ. The CDR3 region is CASSSPGTDSYQFF.

This chain uses TRBV4-2 with TRBJ1-5; lacking DNA, the TRBD1 call made by TCRdb goes unchecked. There are 16 residues in the CDR3. Looked up from germline, CDR1 is LGHNA and CDR2 is YNFKEQ. This CDR3 reads CASSQFGTGLDQPQHF.